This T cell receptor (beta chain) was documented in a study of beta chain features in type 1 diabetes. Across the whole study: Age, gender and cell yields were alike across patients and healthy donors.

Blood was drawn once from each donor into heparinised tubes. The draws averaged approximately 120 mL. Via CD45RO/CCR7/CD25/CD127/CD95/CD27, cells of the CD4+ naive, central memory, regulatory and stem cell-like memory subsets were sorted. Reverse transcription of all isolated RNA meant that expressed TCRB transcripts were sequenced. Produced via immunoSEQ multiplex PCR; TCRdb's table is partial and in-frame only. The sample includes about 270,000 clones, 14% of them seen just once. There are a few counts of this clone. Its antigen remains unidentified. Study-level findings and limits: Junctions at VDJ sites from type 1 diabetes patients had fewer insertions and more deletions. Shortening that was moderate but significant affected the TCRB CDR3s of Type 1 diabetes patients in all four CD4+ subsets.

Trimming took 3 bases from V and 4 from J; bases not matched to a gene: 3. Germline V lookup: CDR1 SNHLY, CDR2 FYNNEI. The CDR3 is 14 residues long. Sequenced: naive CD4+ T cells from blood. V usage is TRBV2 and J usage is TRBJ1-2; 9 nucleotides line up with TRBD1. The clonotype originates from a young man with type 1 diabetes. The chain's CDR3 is CASSESGQGYGYTF. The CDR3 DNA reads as TGTGCCAGCAGTGAGTCGGGACAGGGCTATGGCTACACCTTC.